A single sample gave rise to the 32 T cell receptor beta chains below, sequenced in a study of graft-versus-host responses after intestinal transplantation. Data came from immunoSEQ multiplex PCR; TCRdb stores just in-frame clones and leaves some out. This sample yields tens of thousands of clones, of which roughly nine tenths are seen a single time; 2% to 2.5% belongs to the top ten. Specimen: PBMCs, collected about 310 days after intestinal transplant. The origin of the receptors is a human patient who received an intestinal transplant, so some T cells may come from the graft donor.

V is TRBV5-5 and J is TRBJ2-5, with a tentative D call TRBD1 (6 bases). The CDR3 has 15 residues. V lost 0 bases and J lost 3, with 12 bases in between. The germline gives CDR1 SGHKS, CDR2 YYEKEE (reference sequence). DNA of the CDR3: TGTGCCAGCAGCTTGGCCAGTCAGGGGAAAGAGACCCAGTACTTC. This codes for CASSLASQGKETQYF.

The genes are TRBV6-5 and TRBJ2-5; 7 bases line up with TRBD1. CDR3 length: 13 residues. The V gene end was trimmed by 9 bases and the J gene end by 4 bases; junction bases not matched to a gene: 8. Per the germline V gene, CDR1 is MNHEY and CDR2 is SVGAGI. CDR3 DNA sequence: TGTGCCAGTAAACAGGGGTCGGGAGAGACCCAGTACTTC. Protein: CASKQGSGETQYF.

The rearrangement links TRBV5-4 to TRBJ2-5; 13 bases align to TRBD2. CDR3 size: 16 residues. Germline CDR1 is SGHNT and CDR2 is YYREEE (reference sequence). Trimming cost V 4 bases and J 5 bases; bases outside gene matches: 8. Here the CDR3 reads CASSLPLAGGVETQYF. CDR3 coding DNA: TGTGCCAGCAGCCTACCACTAGCGGGAGGGGTGGAGACCCAGTACTTC.

This clone occurred a few times. The chain couples TRBV2 to TRBJ2-3; 10 nucleotides align to TRBD2. CDR3 length: 17 amino acids. Germline trimming cut 2 bases from V and 4 bases from J; bases unmatched to any gene: 9. Germline CDR1 reads SNHLY; CDR2 reads FYNNEI. The CDR3: CASSEIGAGGPADTQYF. The CDR3 nucleotides read TGTGCCAGCAGTGAAATAGGAGCGGGGGGGCCCGCAGATACGCAGTATTTT.

J is TRBJ1-2 and V is TRBV28; 7 positions match TRBD1. The CDR3 spans 16 residues. Germline trimming cut 3 bases from V and 0 bases from J; bases unmatched to any gene: 7. Per the germline V gene, CDR1 is MDHEN and CDR2 is SYDVKM. CDR3 nucleotides: TGTGCCAGCAGTTTGGGACCGGGACAGTCTAACTATGGCTACACCTTC. Its protein product is CASSLGPGQSNYGYTF.

The V gene is TRBV7-3, the J gene TRBJ2-3; the match to TRBD2 covers 8 bases. V lost 2 bases, J lost 1 base, and 2 bases stayed unmatched. The CDR3 runs 15 residues. Germline-derived CDR1 and CDR2 are SGHTA and FQGTGA. CDR3 sequence reads: CASSLDGRGTDTQYF. CDR3 sequence (DNA): TGTGCCAGCAGCTTAGACGGGAGGGGCACAGATACGCAGTATTTT. The entire variable domain, with the rest obtained from reference TRBV7-3 and TRBJ2-3, is as follows: GAGVSQTPSNKVTEKGKYVELRCDPISGHTALYWYRQSLGQGPEFLIYFQGTGAADDSGLPNDRFFAVRPEGSVSTLKIQRTERGDSAVYLCASSLDGRGTDTQYFGPGTRLTVL.

Turning to this clone: The germline gene is not matched at one end of the junction; a read error may be the cause. The CDR3 sequence is CASSQAPAADTQYF. The CDR3 coding sequence is TGTGCCAGCAGTCAAGCACCAGCCGCAGATACGCAGTATTTT. The chain couples TRBV14 to TRBJ2-3; D not certain. CDR3 length: 14 amino acids. The germline CDR1 and CDR2 sequences are SGHDN and FVKESK. The full variable domain, with the rest looked up from reference TRBV14 and TRBJ2-3, is EAGVTQFPSHSVIEKGQTVTLRCDPISGHDNLYWYRRVMGKEIKFLLHFVKESKQDESGMPNNRFLAERTGGTYSTLKVQPAELEDSGVYFCASSQAPAADTQYFGPGTRLTVL.

The rearrangement joins TRBV7-3 to TRBJ2-7; no definite D call. CDR1 and CDR2 from the germline V gene are SGHTA and FQGTGA. The CDR3 sequence is 14 residues long. Trimming left V 5 bases short and J 0 bases short, with 11 bases between. CDR3 residues: CASSLTKDSYEQYF. The CDR3, as DNA: TGTGCCAGCAGCCTTACGAAGGACTCCTACGAGCAGTACTTC. The entire variable domain, with the rest obtained from reference TRBV7-3 and TRBJ2-7, is as follows: GAGVSQTPSNKVTEKGKYVELRCDPISGHTALYWYRQSLGQGPEFLIYFQGTGAADDSGLPNDRFFAVRPEGSVSTLKIQRTERGDSAVYLCASSLTKDSYEQYFGPGTRLTVT.

The chain uses TRBV9 and TRBJ2-5; D uncertain. Germline V gives CDR1 SGDLS, CDR2 YYNGEE. V dropped 0 bases and J dropped 7 bases, with 10 bases sitting between them. The CDR3 covers 13 residues. CDR3 DNA sequence: TGTGCCAGCAGCGTAGACACTACCGCGACCCAGTACTTC. Protein sequence: CASSVDTTATQYF.

CDR3: CASSQGVGNPDTQYF. The CDR3 DNA reads as TGCGCCAGCAGCCAGGGGGTGGGCAACCCAGATACGCAGTATTTT. The J gene is TRBJ2-3, the V gene TRBV4-1; the D gene could be TRBD1 or TRBD2 (5 bases each). The germline V gene has CDR1 MGHRA and CDR2 YSYEKL. Trimming stripped 3 bases from V and 4 bases from J, with 14 bases between. The CDR3 runs to 15 residues.

The chain couples TRBV7-6 to TRBJ1-3, with D unresolved. Trimming took off 0 bases at V and 5 bases at J, with 11 bases between the two ends. Germline CDR1 is SGHVS and CDR2 is FNYEAQ. The CDR3 totals 15 residues. The CDR3 spells CASSLASGRRNTIYF. The CDR3, as DNA: TGTGCCAGCAGCTTAGCCTCAGGACGAAGAAACACCATATATTTT.

This clone was observed a handful of times. For the CDR3, the DNA is TGTGCCAGCAGTTACTCTGGGCAGGGCAATCAGCCCCAGCATTTT. This translates into CASSYSGQGNQPQHF. The V and J genes are TRBV6-5 and TRBJ1-5; D call uncertain. V was cut by 0 bases and J by 2 bases, with 8 bases left in between. This CDR3 spans 15 amino acids. Per the germline V gene, CDR1 is MNHEY and CDR2 is SVGAGI.

This sequence joins TRBV28 and TRBJ1-3; no firm D call. The germline V and J ends were trimmed by 2 bases and 0 bases, with 8 bases remaining between them. This CDR3 is built from 15 residues. Looked up from germline, CDR1 is MDHEN and CDR2 is SYDVKM. The CDR3 loop is CASSLEAYSGNTIYF. The CDR3 region has the DNA TGTGCCAGCAGTTTAGAGGCATACTCTGGAAACACCATATATTTT.

The chain combines TRBV6-1 with TRBJ2-3; perhaps TRBD1 as D (6 bases). Trimming shortened V by 2 bases and J by 0 bases, and 6 bases separated the two germline ends. Per the germline V gene, CDR1 is MNHNS and CDR2 is SASEGT. The CDR3 loop spans 14 amino acids. In DNA form, the CDR3 reads TGTGCCAGCAGTGAACAGGGGAGCACAGATACGCAGTATTTT. Its protein is CASSEQGSTDTQYF.

This clone was counted a few times. V usage is TRBV9 and J usage is TRBJ2-5, with D perhaps TRBD1 (6 bases). The CDR3 runs to 17 residues. CDR1 is SGDLS, CDR2 YYNGEE, per germline. Trimming shortened V by 4 bases and J by 4 bases, and 23 bases separated the two germline ends. The CDR3 sequence is CASSPGRTAAKGETQYF. The CDR3 coding sequence is TGTGCCAGCAGCCCAGGACGGACAGCCGCAAAGGGAGAGACCCAGTACTTC.

The chain joins TRBV15 to TRBJ2-3; the D is unclear. The germline V and J ends were trimmed by 5 bases and 3 bases, with 18 bases remaining between them. Germline V gene lookup returns CDR1 LNHNV and CDR2 YYDKDF (reference sequence). The CDR3 spans 16 residues. CDR3 sequence: CATSQFQAPETDTQYF. CDR3 nucleotide sequence: TGTGCCACCAGCCAGTTCCAGGCCCCGGAGACAGATACGCAGTATTTT.

V usage is TRBV15 and J usage is TRBJ2-5; the D gene is possibly TRBD1 (5 bases). This CDR3 has 16 residues. Germline V gives CDR1 LNHNV, CDR2 YYDKDF (reference sequence). V was clipped by 1 base and J by 4 bases, with 16 bases between them. The CDR3 DNA is TGTGCCACCAGCAGAGTAGGCACAGGCGGTCGAGAGACCCAGTACTTC. This sequence encodes CATSRVGTGGRETQYF.

This rearrangement joins TRBV5-1 to TRBJ2-1; D ambiguous. In germline, CDR1 is SGHRS, CDR2 YFSETQ. The CDR3 has 14 amino acids. V was clipped by 4 bases and J by 8 bases, with 16 bases between them. The DNA of the CDR3 is TGCGCCAGCAGCCTGTCGACCCTTATCGATGAGCAGTTCTTC. Protein sequence: CASSLSTLIDEQFF.

The J gene is TRBJ2-7, the V gene TRBV21-1; the table's D call, TRBD1, was not checked against the DNA. TRBV21-1 is a documented pseudogene. The CDR3 runs 14 residues. Here the CDR3 reads CASIGGLQSYEQYF. Here the CDR3 DNA reads TGTGCCAGCATTGGGGGCCTACAATCCTACGAGCAGTACTTC.

The count of this clone is one. The gene calls are TRBV29-1 and TRBJ2-3, with D perhaps TRBD1 or TRBD2 (5 bases each). This CDR3 region has 16 residues. Germline-derived CDR1 and CDR2 are SQVTM and ANQGSEA. The germline V and J ends were trimmed by 7 bases and 3 bases, with 23 bases remaining between them. The CDR3 nucleotides are TGCAGCGCGAAATATGGGGGAACCTTCGTGACAGATACGCAGTATTTT. Protein sequence: CSAKYGGTFVTDTQYF.

The chain couples TRBV11-3 to TRBJ2-3, with 7 nucleotides matching TRBD1. This CDR3 region has 14 residues. The trim removed 5 bases at V and 3 bases at J, leaving 5 bases unmatched. Per germline, CDR1 SGHNT and CDR2 YENEEA. The CDR3, as DNA: TGTGCCAGCAGCAAGGGACAGATAACAGATACGCAGTATTTT. This sequence encodes CASSKGQITDTQYF.

This chain links TRBV5-6 with TRBJ2-1, with D perhaps matching TRBD2 (5 bases). In germline, CDR1 is SGHDT, CDR2 YYEEEE. Trimming took off 4 bases at V and 6 bases at J, with 23 bases between the two ends. This CDR3 is built from 17 residues. The CDR3 coding sequence is TGTGCCAGCAGCCCAATATTAGTCTGGCGGGTAGGCAATGAGCAGTTCTTC. This encodes CASSPILVWRVGNEQFF.

This sequence joins TRBV25-1 and TRBJ1-6; 7 bases map to TRBD1. Germline trimming cut 3 bases from V and 6 bases from J; bases unmatched to any gene: 5. There are 15 residues in the CDR3. Germline V gene data show CDR1 as MGHDK and CDR2 as SYGVNS. CDR3 DNA: TGTGCCAGCAGTGATACAGGGGTCCCTAATTCACCCCTCCACTTT. Translated, it gives CASSDTGVPNSPLHF.

The rearrangement links TRBV28 to TRBJ2-7, with 9 bases lining up with TRBD1. The CDR3 totals 15 residues. V lost 0 bases and J lost 6; bases outside the gene matches: 6. Germline V gene data show CDR1 as MDHEN and CDR2 as SYDVKM. The chain's CDR3 is CASSLWRNRGREQYF. As DNA, the CDR3 is TGTGCCAGCAGTTTATGGAGGAACAGGGGGCGCGAGCAGTACTTC.

The V gene is TRBV19, the J gene TRBJ1-2; no definite D call. V was shortened by 5 bases and J by 8 bases, with 6 bases between the two germline ends. Per germline, CDR1 LNHDA and CDR2 SQIVND (reference sequence). CDR3 length: 10 residues. DNA of the CDR3: TGTGCCAGTAGTGCAGAAGGCTACACCTTC. This encodes CASSAEGYTF.

The V and J genes are TRBV11-2 and TRBJ2-5; D is possibly TRBD1 (5 bases). Germline CDR1 is SGHAT and CDR2 is FQNNGV. The V end lost 1 base, the J end lost 4 bases, and 7 bases lay between the germline ends. The CDR3 loop spans 13 amino acids. CDR3 residues: CASSLAGLETQYF. DNA of the CDR3: TGTGCCAGCAGCTTAGCAGGGTTAGAGACCCAGTACTTC.

The rearrangement uses TRBV9 and TRBJ2-3; no clear D gene. V dropped 0 bases and J dropped 3 bases, with 5 bases sitting between them. Per germline, CDR1 SGDLS and CDR2 YYNGEE. This CDR3 comprises 13 residues. CDR3 protein: CASSVEPTDTQYF. The CDR3 coding sequence is TGTGCCAGCAGCGTAGAACCGACAGATACGCAGTATTTT.

The rearrangement links TRBV7-2 to TRBJ2-7; D may be TRBD1 (6 bases). The V and J ends lost 4 bases and 4 bases respectively, with 11 bases between them. The CDR3 has 13 amino acids. Looked up from germline, CDR1 is SGHTA and CDR2 is FQGNSA. CDR3 nucleotide sequence: TGTGCCAGCAGCTGGGGGCGGGTTTACGAGCAGTACTTC. It translates to CASSWGRVYEQYF.

V gene TRBV9 combines with J gene TRBJ2-1, with D perhaps matching TRBD2 (5 bases). This CDR3 contains 16 residues. Germline V gene lookup returns CDR1 SGDLS and CDR2 YYNGEE. Trimming left V 4 bases short and J 2 bases short, with 16 bases between. CDR3 DNA sequence: TGTGCCAGCAGCCGGAATAGCGACATGGCCTACAATGAGCAGTTCTTC. It encodes CASSRNSDMAYNEQFF.

CDR3 coding DNA: TGTGCCAGCAGCTTGGCATGGCGGCAGGGAGATACGCAGTATTTT. Its protein product is CASSLAWRQGDTQYF. The rearrangement joins TRBV5-8 to TRBJ2-3, with D possibly TRBD1 on 5 matching bases. Germline CDR1 and CDR2: SGHTS and YDEGEE. The CDR3 length is 15 residues. Trimming left V 0 bases short and J 5 bases short, with 13 bases between.

V usage is TRBV25-1 and J usage is TRBJ2-1, with 9 bases fitting TRBD1. The CDR3 length is 15 residues. The V and J ends lost 4 bases and 2 bases, in that order; junction bases with no gene match: 3. In germline, CDR1 is MGHDK, CDR2 SYGVNS. CDR3 coding DNA: TGTGCCAGCAGTGTAACAGGGGGCACCTACAATGAGCAGTTCTTC. Its protein product is CASSVTGGTYNEQFF.

The V call is TRBV5-1, the J call TRBJ2-7; perhaps TRBD2 as D (6 bases). The CDR3 has 16 amino acids. Germline values: CDR1 SGHRS, CDR2 YFSETQ. V lost 4 bases and J lost 3, with 20 bases in between. The CDR3 nucleotides read TGCGCCAGCAGCCCCCAACGCGGGGACCCAATCTACGAGCAGTACTTC. This encodes CASSPQRGDPIYEQYF.